This TCR beta chain was observed in a study of spatial heterogeneity in lung cancer. Specified time point: blood at routine non-recurrence follow-up after resection. One entry per CDR3 protein, called by TCRdb with MiXCR from the 5' RACE reads. The sample shows about 110,000 distinct CDR3 sequences, more than 10% of them seen only once. Many counts were recorded for this clonotype. The sample in question was PBMCs, obtained at follow-up. This sequence originates from a female donor with early-stage non-small cell lung cancer.

This chain's CDR3 is CASRSTGTVSSPLHF. For the CDR3, the DNA is TGTGCCAGCAGATCGACCGGGACAGTATCCTCACCCCTCCACTTT. The chain employs TRBV28 and TRBJ1-6; 7 bases fit TRBD1. Germline CDR1 and CDR2: MDHEN and SYDVKM. Trimming removed 6 bases from V and 10 bases from J; junction bases left unmatched: 12. CDR3 length: 15 amino acids. The whole variable domain, remainder taken from reference TRBV28 and TRBJ1-6, is DVKVTQSSRYLVKRTGEKVFLECVQDMDHENMFWYRQDPGLGLRLIYFSYDVKMKEKGDIPEGYSVSREKKERFSLILESASTNQTSMYLCASRSTGTVSSPLHFGNGTRLTVT.